A selection of T cell receptor beta chains follows, all from one sample in a study of T cells in localized non-small cell lung cancer. Here immunoSEQ multiplex PCR was the method, and the copy in TCRdb shows in-frame clones only, minus some. The sample yields fewer than 95,000 clones, approximately 91% seen once. The specimen comprised PBMCs, sampled before any cancer treatment. These receptors were taken from a woman between 35 and 75 years old with stage II squamous cell lung carcinoma. Each CDR3 is given with its conserved first and last residue. The D gene is left open where the match is weak. The listing skips clone size in some rows; elsewhere it reads once, few, many or a size class.

J,D,V,size,DNA,CDR3
TRBJ1-2,.,TRBV27,.,TGTGCCAGCAGCCGGGGTGTTGGTTATGGCTACACCTTC,CASSRGVGYGYTF
TRBJ1-2,TRBD1,TRBV6-4,.,TGTGCCAGCAGTGTTGGGACAGGGTCGGGCTATGGCTACACCTTC,CASSVGTGSGYGYTF
TRBJ1-4,TRBD1,TRBV19,.,TGTGCCAGTAGTGCACGGACAGGGGCGAGTGGAACTAATGAAAAACTGTTTTTT,CASSARTGASGTNEKLFF
TRBJ1-5,TRBD1,TRBV10-2,.,TGCGCCACGGGACAGGGAGGCTCTAATCAGCCCCAGCATTTT,CATGQGGSNQPQHF
TRBJ1-1,.,TRBV9,once,TGTGCCAGCAGCGAGCGTGCGAACACTGAAGCTTTCTTT,CASSERANTEAFF
TRBJ1-4,.,TRBV28,.,TGTGCCAGCAGGGTAACCGGACAGGAAAAACTGTTTTTT,CASRVTGQEKLFF
TRBJ2-5,TRBD2,TRBV10-3,.,TGTGCCATCAGTGATAGCGGGGGGGCCCAAGAGACCCAGTACTTC,CAISDSGGAQETQYF
TRBJ2-4,.,TRBV7-2,few,TGTGCCAGCAGCTCCGGACGGCTTCTAGCCAAAAACATTCAGTACTTC,CASSSGRLLAKNIQYF
TRBJ1-2,TRBD1,TRBV6-5,few,TGTGCCAGCAGAAAAAAGGGGGCGGAGGGCTACACCTTC,CASRKKGAEGYTF
TRBJ1-1,.,TRBV2,.,TGTGCCAGCAGAGGAACTGAAGCTTTCTTT,CASRGTEAFF
TRBJ2-3,.,TRBV5-4,.,TGTGCCAGCAGCTTGGACCCGGGGGCTAAGGATACGCAGTATTTT,CASSLDPGAKDTQYF
TRBJ1-1,.,TRBV7-9,.,TGTGCCAGCAGCCCAAGGGCAGGAACCAGCACTGAAGCTTTCTTT,CASSPRAGTSTEAFF
TRBJ1-1,TRBD1,TRBV28,few,TGTGCCAGCAGTTTCCGGACAGGGTATGCAGCTTTCTTT,CASSFRTGYAAFF
TRBJ2-7,TRBD1,TRBV10-3,.,TGTGCCATCAGTGGGGACAGGAGGGGGGAGCAGTACTTC,CAISGDRRGEQYF
TRBJ2-3,.,TRBV6-6,once,TGTGCCAGCAATGATCTTATGGCAGATACGCAGTATTTT,CASNDLMADTQYF
TRBJ2-1,TRBD2,TRBV5-5,once,TGTGCCAGCGGTGGGACTAGCAATGAGCAGTTCTTC,CASGGTSNEQFF
TRBJ2-6,TRBD1,TRBV27,.,TGTGCCAGCCGATTCGGACAGGACTCTGGGGCCAACGTCCTGACTTTC,CASRFGQDSGANVLTF
TRBJ1-6,.,TRBV28,.,TGTGCCAGCAGTTCCGGGACATTAGGTTCACCCCTCCACTTT,CASSSGTLGSPLHF
TRBJ1-1,.,TRBV6-5,once,TGTGCCAGCAGTTTCTTCGGCCCGGGCGGCACTGAAGCTTTCTTT,CASSFFGPGGTEAFF
TRBJ2-1,.,TRBV7-7,.,TGTGCTAGCAGCTTAGACGGGACCGGTAATGAGCAGTTCTTC,CASSLDGTGNEQFF
TRBJ1-1,TRBD1,TRBV5-4,.,TGTGCCAGCAGACCGGACAGGGTCGGGGCTGAAGCTTTCTTT,CASRPDRVGAEAFF
TRBJ2-7,.,TRBV18,once,TGTGCCAGCTCACCGGGGGCAGCGCCGTACGAGCAGTACTTC,CASSPGAAPYEQYF
TRBJ2-3,.,TRBV28,.,TGTGCCAGCGCAGGGACGGCAGATACGCAGTATTTT,CASAGTADTQYF
TRBJ2-1,TRBD2,TRBV7-2,.,TGTGCCAGCAGCTTTAGGGCTAGCGGGGGTTACAATGAGCAGTTCTTC,CASSFRASGGYNEQFF
TRBJ2-2,TRBD2,TRBV5-1,once,TGCGCCAGCAGCTTGATGACTAGCCGTACCGGGGAGCTGTTTTTT,CASSLMTSRTGELFF
TRBJ2-3,TRBD2,TRBV10-1,.,TGCGCCAGCAGTGGGACTAGCAAGGATACGCAGTATTTT,CASSGTSKDTQYF
TRBJ1-5,.,TRBV19,.,TGTGCCAGTAGTTTGGGGGGCGGTCAGCCCCAGCATTTT,CASSLGGGQPQHF
TRBJ2-3,.,TRBV7-9,once,TGTGCCAGCAGCTTTGTGAGCACAGATACGCAGTATTTT,CASSFVSTDTQYF
TRBJ2-7,TRBD2,TRBV5-4,.,TGTGCCAGCAGCTTGGGTCCAAGCGGGAGGAGAAGCTACGAGCAGTACTTC,CASSLGPSGRRSYEQYF
TRBJ1-1,.,TRBV30,.,TGTGCCTGGAGTGTTGGCGGGAACACTGAAGCTTTCTTT,CAWSVGGNTEAFF
TRBJ1-1,TRBD1,TRBV2,once,TGTGCCAGCCAGGGACAGAAGAACACTGAAGCTTTCTTT,CASQGQKNTEAFF
TRBJ1-3,.,TRBV2,once,TGTGCCAGCAGTCCATCTTTATCCTCTGGAAACACCATATATTTT,CASSPSLSSGNTIYF
TRBJ2-2,.,TRBV5-1,.,TGCGCCAGCAGCTCCCCCTTAGACACCGGGGAGCTGTTTTTT,CASSSPLDTGELFF
TRBJ2-3,.,TRBV2,.,TGTGCCAGCTCCCGGGACCAATCCACAGATACGCAGTATTTT,CASSRDQSTDTQYF
TRBJ2-5,TRBD2,TRBV5-1,.,TGCGCCAGCAGCCCGGGCGCGGGGGGGGAGACCCAGTACTTC,CASSPGAGGETQYF
TRBJ1-1,TRBD1,TRBV5-4,.,TGTGCCAGCAGCTTAGCTGACAGGGGTACTGAAGCTTTCTTT,CASSLADRGTEAFF
TRBJ1-1,.,TRBV25-1,.,TGTGCCAGCAGTGACTGGGCAGTCGCTGAAGCTTTCTTT,CASSDWAVAEAFF
TRBJ1-2,.,TRBV28,once,TGTGCCAGCAGCCTTATAACAGAAAACTATGGCTACACCTTC,CASSLITENYGYTF
TRBJ1-2,TRBD1,TRBV7-8,.,TGTGCCAGCAGCCCGGGGACAGCCACTAACTATGGCTACACCTTC,CASSPGTATNYGYTF
TRBJ1-1,TRBD1,TRBV6-5,.,TGTGCCAGCAAGGACAGGGGAGGTACCACTGAAGCTTTCTTT,CASKDRGGTTEAFF
TRBJ1-1,TRBD1,TRBV5-1,.,TGCGCCAGCAGCACTGGACAGGGCGGGTATGGCACTGAAGCTTTCTTT,CASSTGQGGYGTEAFF
TRBJ1-6,.,TRBV4-1,.,TGCGCCAGCAGCCAAGATTGGGGGGTAGGTTCACCCCTCCACTTT,CASSQDWGVGSPLHF
TRBJ1-1,.,TRBV4-2,once,TGTGCCAGCAGCGGGTCCGGGAGGTTAAACACTGAAGCTTTCTTT,CASSGSGRLNTEAFF
TRBJ1-5,.,TRBV2,.,TGTGCCAGCAGTCCCCCGGCTAGCAATCAGCCCCAGCATTTT,CASSPPASNQPQHF
TRBJ1-2,.,TRBV4-1,.,TGCGCCAGCAGCCAAGATCGTCCAAACGGCTTCTATGGCTACACCTTC,CASSQDRPNGFYGYTF
TRBJ1-2,TRBD1,TRBV18,.,TGTGCCAGCTCACCCGGGACAGGGTTTAACTATGGCTACACCTTC,CASSPGTGFNYGYTF